The TCR beta chain described here comes from a study of response to subunit inactivated influenza vaccine. TCRdb processed the RT-PCR reads anew with MiXCR; each CDR3 protein has one entry. The table includes fewer than 600,000 distinct CDR3 sequences, approximately 7.3% detected once. Germline CDR1 reads WNHNN; CDR2 reads SYGVQD (reference sequence). The CDR3 is made up of 13 amino acids. V lost 0 bases and J lost 6, with 9 bases in between. Only a few counts were recorded for this clonotype. Sequencing was performed on PBMCs from blood, taken about 24 months after vaccination. The chain combines TRBV10-1 with TRBJ2-7; D is uncertain. The clonotype comes from a man aged 50 to 69 who received an inactivated influenza vaccine. The CDR3 sequence: CASSESIQSEQYF. Here the CDR3 DNA reads TGCGCCAGCAGTGAGTCGATACAAAGCGAGCAGTACTTC.